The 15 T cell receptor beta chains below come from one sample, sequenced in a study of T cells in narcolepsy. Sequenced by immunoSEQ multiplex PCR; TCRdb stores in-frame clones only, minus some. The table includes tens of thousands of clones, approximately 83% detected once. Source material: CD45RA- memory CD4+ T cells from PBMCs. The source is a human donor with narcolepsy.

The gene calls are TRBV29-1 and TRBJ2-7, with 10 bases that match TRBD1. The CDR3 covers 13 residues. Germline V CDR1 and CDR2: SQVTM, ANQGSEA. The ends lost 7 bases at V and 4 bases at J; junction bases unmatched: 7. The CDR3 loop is CSGGQGDLYEQYF. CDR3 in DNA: TGCAGCGGCGGACAGGGGGACCTTTACGAGCAGTACTTC.

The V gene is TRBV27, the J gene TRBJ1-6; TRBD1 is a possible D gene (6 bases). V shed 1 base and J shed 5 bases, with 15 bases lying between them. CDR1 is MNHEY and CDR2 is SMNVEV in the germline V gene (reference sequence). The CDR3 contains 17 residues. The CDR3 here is CASSLYSSQGNNSPLHF. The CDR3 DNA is TGTGCCAGCAGTTTATATTCCTCACAGGGAAATAATTCACCCCTCCACTTT.

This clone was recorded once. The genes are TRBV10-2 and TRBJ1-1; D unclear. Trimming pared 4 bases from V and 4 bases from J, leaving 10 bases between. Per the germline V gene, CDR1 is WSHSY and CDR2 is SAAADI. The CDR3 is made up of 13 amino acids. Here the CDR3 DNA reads TGCGCCAGCAGTGTAGTCGACGGCACTGAAGCTTTCTTT. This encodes CASSVVDGTEAFF.

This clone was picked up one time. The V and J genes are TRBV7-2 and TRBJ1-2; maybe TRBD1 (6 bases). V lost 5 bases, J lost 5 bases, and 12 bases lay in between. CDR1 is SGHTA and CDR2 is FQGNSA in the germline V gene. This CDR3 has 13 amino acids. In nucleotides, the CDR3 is TGTGCCAGCAGCCGAACAGGGAGTTATGGCTACACCTTC. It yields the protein CASSRTGSYGYTF.

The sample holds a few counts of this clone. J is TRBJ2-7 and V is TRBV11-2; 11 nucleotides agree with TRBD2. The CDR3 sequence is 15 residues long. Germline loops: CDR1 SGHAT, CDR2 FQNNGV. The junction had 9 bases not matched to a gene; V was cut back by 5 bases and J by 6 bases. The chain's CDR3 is CASSLPTSGAGEQYF. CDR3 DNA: TGTGCCAGCAGCCTCCCGACTAGCGGGGCGGGCGAGCAGTACTTC.

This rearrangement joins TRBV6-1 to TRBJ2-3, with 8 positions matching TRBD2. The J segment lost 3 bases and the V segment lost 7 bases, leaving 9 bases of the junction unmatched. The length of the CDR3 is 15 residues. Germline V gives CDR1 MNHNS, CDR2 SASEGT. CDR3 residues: CASIREGRETDTQYF. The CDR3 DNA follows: TGTGCCAGCATACGGGAGGGCCGAGAAACAGATACGCAGTATTTT.

The CDR3 bases are TGTGCCAGCAGTAGCGTAGGCGGGGTCACTGAAGCTTTCTTT. Its protein product is CASSSVGGVTEAFF. The chain has TRBV6-5 and TRBJ1-1; D unclear. V lost 5 bases to trimming and J lost 4 bases, with 14 bases between them. Germline CDR1 reads MNHEY; CDR2 reads SVGAGI. The CDR3 is made up of 14 amino acids.

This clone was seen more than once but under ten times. CDR3 protein: CASSTPSRRVNTEAFF. For the CDR3, the DNA is TGTGCCAGCAGCACGCCTAGTCGGCGAGTGAACACTGAAGCTTTCTTT. The chain carries TRBV7-8 and TRBJ1-1; D not certain. Germline V CDR1 and CDR2: SGHVS, FQNEAQ. V lost 5 bases to trimming and J lost 0 bases, with 16 bases between them. The CDR3 is 16 residues long.

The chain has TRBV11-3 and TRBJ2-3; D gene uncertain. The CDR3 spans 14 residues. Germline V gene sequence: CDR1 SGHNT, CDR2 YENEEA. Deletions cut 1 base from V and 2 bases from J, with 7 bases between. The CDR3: CASSLGRDTDTQYF. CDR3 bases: TGTGCCAGCAGCTTAGGACGCGACACAGATACGCAGTATTTT.

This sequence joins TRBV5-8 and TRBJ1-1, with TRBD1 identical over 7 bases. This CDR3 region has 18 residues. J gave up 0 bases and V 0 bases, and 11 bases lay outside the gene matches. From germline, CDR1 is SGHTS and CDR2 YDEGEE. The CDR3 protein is CASSLGLGTVRMNTEAFF. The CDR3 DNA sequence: TGTGCCAGCAGCTTGGGACTAGGGACAGTCCGAATGAACACTGAAGCTTTCTTT.

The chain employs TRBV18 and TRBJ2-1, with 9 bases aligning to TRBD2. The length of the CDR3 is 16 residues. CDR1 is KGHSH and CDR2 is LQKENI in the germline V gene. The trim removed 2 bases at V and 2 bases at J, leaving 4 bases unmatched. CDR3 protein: CASSPGASGTYNEQFF. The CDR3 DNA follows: TGTGCCAGCTCACCAGGGGCTAGCGGGACCTACAATGAGCAGTTCTTC.

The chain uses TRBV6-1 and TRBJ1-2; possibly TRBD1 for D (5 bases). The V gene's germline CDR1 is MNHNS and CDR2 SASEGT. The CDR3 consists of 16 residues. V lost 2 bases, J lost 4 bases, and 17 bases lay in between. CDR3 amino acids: CASSEPHLGVGYGYTF. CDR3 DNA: TGTGCCAGCAGTGAACCTCACCTGGGGGTCGGCTATGGCTACACCTTC.

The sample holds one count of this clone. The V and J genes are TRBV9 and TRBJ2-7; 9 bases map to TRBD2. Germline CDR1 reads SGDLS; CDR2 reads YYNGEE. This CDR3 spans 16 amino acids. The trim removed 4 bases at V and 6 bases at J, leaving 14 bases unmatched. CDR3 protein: CASSPGLADYLGEQYF. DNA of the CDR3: TGTGCCAGCAGCCCGGGACTAGCCGACTACTTAGGCGAGCAGTACTTC.

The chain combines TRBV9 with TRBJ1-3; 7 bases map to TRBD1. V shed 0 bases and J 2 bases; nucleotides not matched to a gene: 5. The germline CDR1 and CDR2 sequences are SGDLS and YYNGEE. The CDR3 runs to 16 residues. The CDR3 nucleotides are TGTGCCAGCAGCGTAGGCCCAGGGGGTGCTGGAAACACCATATATTTT. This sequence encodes CASSVGPGGAGNTIYF. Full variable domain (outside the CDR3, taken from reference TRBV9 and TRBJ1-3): DSGVTQTPKHLITATGQRVTLRCSPRSGDLSVYWYQQSLDQGLQFLIQYYNGEERAKGNILERFSAQQFPDLHSELNLSSLELGDSALYFCASSVGPGGAGNTIYFGEGSWLTVV.

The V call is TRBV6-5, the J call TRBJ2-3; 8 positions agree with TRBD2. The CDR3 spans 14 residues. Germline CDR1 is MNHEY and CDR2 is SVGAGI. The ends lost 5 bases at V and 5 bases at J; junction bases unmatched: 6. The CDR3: CASSTGGPVDTQYF. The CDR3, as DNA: TGTGCCAGCAGTACGGGAGGGCCAGTAGATACGCAGTATTTT.